The source of this TCR beta chain is a study of beta chain features in type 1 diabetes. Study information: Summed over all samples, the examined sorted cells came to 95 million to 120 million. Broader study findings: Fewer insertions but more deletions were seen at VDJ junctions in type 1 diabetes patients. Short templates might get an advantage during PCR, and this would be equal in patients and controls. When Type 1 diabetes patients were examined, their TCRB CDR3s proved moderately but significantly shorter in all four CD4+ subsets.

This clone was seen only a few times. The antigen is undetermined. Germline V CDR1 and CDR2: MNHEY, SVGAGI. The CDR3 covers 14 residues. V was pared by 0 bases and J by 6 bases, with 9 bases between. The isolated RNA, all of it, was reverse transcribed, so expressed TCRB transcripts were what got sequenced. Mean read depth for naive, central memory and regulatory T cell samples was 3 million to 4.5 million reads. The method was immunoSEQ multiplex PCR; TCRdb's version includes in-frame clones alone and lacks a portion of them. The sample carries 300,000 to 400,000 clones, less than 15% recorded once. V usage is TRBV6-5 and J usage is TRBJ1-5; maybe TRBD1 (5 bases). The receptor was isolated from a young woman with type 1 diabetes. The sample consisted of naive CD4+ T cells from blood. CDR3 in amino acids: CASSYSGDGQPQHF. The CDR3 bases are TGTGCCAGCAGTTACTCAGGGGATGGTCAGCCCCAGCATTTT.